These T cell receptor beta chains were read from a single sample in a study of blood T cells in healthy people across ages. A single record per CDR3 protein comes from TCRdb applying MiXCR to the 5' RACE reads. This sample has about 590,000 distinct CDR3 sequences, with less than 35% found just once. The specimen was blood. The source is an elderly woman in good health. Both conserved end residues are part of each CDR3. Fields, in order: J gene, V gene, D gene, clone size, CDR3 DNA, CDR3 protein. The D gene is left open where the match is weak. Size is stated for part of the rows, as once, few or many counts, or as a class when the clone is expanded.

TRBJ1-5,TRBV5-1,TRBD1,.,TGCGCCAGCGGACAGGGACCCGATCAGCCCCAGCATTTT,CASGQGPDQPQHF
TRBJ2-2,TRBV12-3/TRBV12-4,TRBD1,few,TGTGCCAGCAGTTTCCCGGCAGGGGGCATGGGGGAGCTGTTTTTT,CASSFPAGGMGELFF
TRBJ2-3,TRBV20-1,TRBD2,many,TGCAGTGCTACGGGACTAGCGGGGGGGCAAGAGTCAGATACGCAGTATTTT,CSATGLAGGQESDTQYF
TRBJ2-5,TRBV9,TRBD2,few,TGTGCCAGCAGCGTAAAATCGCGTAGCGGGAGCGAGACCCAGTACTTC,CASSVKSRSGSETQYF
TRBJ1-5,TRBV28,.,.,TGTGCCAGCAGCCCGGACAGATATGATCAGCCCCAGCATTTT,CASSPDRYDQPQHF
TRBJ1-2,TRBV7-2,.,many,TGTGCCAGCAGCTTAGAGCCAGGGCAGTCCTATGGCTACACCTTC,CASSLEPGQSYGYTF
TRBJ2-2,TRBV9,TRBD2,.,TGTGCCAGCAGCGTAGCGGGACTACCTACCGGGGAGCTGTTTTTT,CASSVAGLPTGELFF
TRBJ1-1,TRBV7-3,.,many,TGTGCCAGCAGCTTAAGAGGTTGGGGAACTGAAGCTTTCTTT,CASSLRGWGTEAFF
TRBJ1-1,TRBV10-3,.,many,TGTGCCTCCTCTTCTTATGAGAACACTGAAGCTTTCTTT,CASSSYENTEAFF
TRBJ1-1,TRBV18,TRBD1,few,TGTGCCAGCTCACCACCGGGACAGGGGAGGGAAGCTTTCTTT,CASSPPGQGREAFF
TRBJ2-1,TRBV7-2,.,few,TGTGCCAGCAGCCTTAGGTCGGTTTCTCGCAATGAGCAGTTCTTC,CASSLRSVSRNEQFF
TRBJ1-2,TRBV5-1,.,few,TGCGCCAGCAGCTTGGAGGCAGCCTTCGGCTACACCTTC,CASSLEAAFGYTF
TRBJ2-3,TRBV5-1,TRBD2,many,TGCGCCAGCAGCACCGAACTAACGCAGGGAGGGTTAAATACGCAGTATTTT,CASSTELTQGGLNTQYF
TRBJ1-2,TRBV28,.,.,TGTGCCAGCAGGGAGAACAGCGGGGGCTACACCTTC,CASRENSGGYTF
TRBJ1-1,TRBV7-3,.,many,TGTGCCAGCAGCAATGGGGGGACTGAAGCTTTCTTT,CASSNGGTEAFF
TRBJ1-1,TRBV7-2,.,.,TGTGCCAGCAGCTTAGCCTCAGGGATGAACACTGAAGCTTTCTTT,CASSLASGMNTEAFF
TRBJ2-2,TRBV20-1,TRBD1,.,TGCAGTGCTATCCGACAGGGGGCGAACACCGGGGAGCTGTTTTTT,CSAIRQGANTGELFF
TRBJ1-2,TRBV28,.,.,TGTGCCAGCAGTCCGGCAGTGGGCCCCCCACGGGGCTACACCTTC,CASSPAVGPPRGYTF
TRBJ1-1,TRBV9,.,.,TGTGCCAGCAGACCACCGGGGAACACTGAAGCTTTCTTT,CASRPPGNTEAFF
TRBJ2-6,TRBV15,.,many,TGTGCCACCAGCAACCCCCGGGACTCTGGGGCCAACGTCCTGACTTTC,CATSNPRDSGANVLTF
TRBJ2-3,TRBV7-2,TRBD2,many,TGTGCCAGCAGCTTAGACAGCGGGGGCACAGATACGCAGTATTTT,CASSLDSGGTDTQYF
TRBJ1-6,TRBV19,.,.,TGTGCCAGTAGTTCCCTGGTCGGGGCACAACGATCACCCCCCCACTTT,CASSSLVGAQRSPPHF
TRBJ2-7,TRBV2,TRBD1,.,TGTGCCAGCAGCTTAGGGACAGGACGCTACGAGCAGTACTTC,CASSLGTGRYEQYF
TRBJ2-1,TRBV20-1,.,.,TGCAGTGCCTCTCCAAGGGGGGGCTCGTATCATGAGCAGTTCTTC,CSASPRGGSYHEQFF
TRBJ2-5,TRBV20-1,TRBD2,many,TGCAGTGCTAGAGTGCCGCGGGGGGGGGTACAAGAGACCCAGTACTTC,CSARVPRGGVQETQYF
TRBJ1-4,TRBV7-9,TRBD1,.,TGTGCCAGCAGCCGGGGACAGGGAGCCGAACTGTTTTTT,CASSRGQGAELFF
TRBJ2-5,TRBV20-1,TRBD1,.,TGCAGTGTTATCCTCAGGGGGCGCGAGACCCAGTACTTC,CSVILRGRETQYF
TRBJ1-2,TRBV19,.,.,TGTGCCAGTAGTATCCGATTCGGCGGTTCCTATGGCTACACCTTC,CASSIRFGGSYGYTF
TRBJ2-1,TRBV5-6,.,many,TGTGCCAGCAGCTCTCAGCGGATCTCCTACAATGAGCAGTTCTTC,CASSSQRISYNEQFF
TRBJ1-5,TRBV28,TRBD1,few,TGTGCCGGCAGCTTGGCAGGGCAGGGGGATCAGCCCCAGCATTTT,CAGSLAGQGDQPQHF
TRBJ2-3,TRBV28,TRBD1,many,TGTGCCAGCAGTTTCAGGGGGCTAGATACGCAGTATTTT,CASSFRGLDTQYF
TRBJ2-1,TRBV5-1,TRBD1,many,TGCGCCAGCAGCTCACAGGGGACGCCCTACAATGAGCAGTTCTTC,CASSSQGTPYNEQFF
TRBJ2-4,TRBV15,.,.,TGTGCCACCAGCAGAGATACTGGGGTGAACATTCAGTACTTC,CATSRDTGVNIQYF
TRBJ1-5,TRBV2,.,.,TGTGCCAGCAGTGAAGGGATTGGGGGTGGCAATCAGCCCCAGCATTTT,CASSEGIGGGNQPQHF
TRBJ1-5,TRBV19,TRBD1,.,TGTGCCAGTAGTACGACGGACAGGGGTTCTTATCAGCCCCAGCATTTT,CASSTTDRGSYQPQHF
TRBJ2-3,TRBV12-3/TRBV12-4,TRBD2,.,TGTGCCAGCAGCAATAGCGGGGGGATAACAGATGTGCAGTATTTT,CASSNSGGITDVQYF
TRBJ2-3,TRBV5-1,.,.,TGCGCCAGCAGCTCGGGGGACGGGGGTGCAGATACGCAGTATTTT,CASSSGDGGADTQYF
TRBJ2-7,TRBV5-1,.,many,TGCGCCAGCAGCGTGGGAGGACAGCTCGACGAGCAGTACTTC,CASSVGGQLDEQYF
TRBJ1-4,TRBV28,.,many,TGTGCCAGCAGGCACCAATCTAATGAAAAACTGTTTTTT,CASRHQSNEKLFF
TRBJ2-4,TRBV7-8,.,many,TGTGCCAGCAGCTATGGAGGGACGGCATCCAAAAACATTCAGTACTTC,CASSYGGTASKNIQYF
TRBJ2-6,TRBV30,TRBD1,many,TGTGCCTGGAGTGTATGGGGAAGACAGGGCGCCCCTTCTGGGGCCAACGTCCTGACTTTC,CAWSVWGRQGAPSGANVLTF
TRBJ2-1,TRBV6-1,TRBD2,few,TGTGCCAGCAGTGACGGGGGGGGGGCCTACTACAATGAGCAGTTCTTC,CASSDGGGAYYNEQFF
TRBJ1-1,TRBV12-3/TRBV12-4,TRBD1,few,TGTGCCAGCAGTTTCTACAGGGGTGGGACTGAAGCTTTCTTT,CASSFYRGGTEAFF
TRBJ2-3,TRBV27,TRBD2,many,TGTGCCAGCAGTTTATCGGCTAGCGGGGCTCCTAATACGCAGTATTTT,CASSLSASGAPNTQYF
TRBJ2-7,TRBV5-1,.,few,TGCGCCAGCAGCACTAGTGGAACCAGGTCCTACAATGAGCAGTACTTC,CASSTSGTRSYNEQYF
TRBJ1-1,TRBV6-5,TRBD1,.,TGTGCCAGCAGTTCGACAGGGGGCCTGAACACTGAAGCTTTCTTT,CASSSTGGLNTEAFF
TRBJ1-5,TRBV7-9,TRBD1,many,TGTGCCAGCAGCTCAGGACAGGGATTCAATCAGCCCCAGCATTTT,CASSSGQGFNQPQHF
TRBJ1-2,TRBV4-1,.,.,TGCGCCAGCAGCCCGTCCCGGGTCGATACTGGCTACACCTTC,CASSPSRVDTGYTF
TRBJ2-7,TRBV2,.,many,TGTGCCAGCGGGGGCGCGATCTACGAGCAGTACTTC,CASGGAIYEQYF
TRBJ1-1,TRBV28,.,.,TGTGCCAGCAGTTCGCCCTTCTCCGTCCGGAACACTGAAGCTTTCTTT,CASSSPFSVRNTEAFF
TRBJ2-4,TRBV6-1,TRBD1,many,TGTGCCAGCAGTGAAGACAGACAGGGGATAGACATTCAGTACTTC,CASSEDRQGIDIQYF
TRBJ1-6,TRBV28,.,.,TGTGCCAGCAGCACCACCCTAGGTTCACCCCTCCACTTT,CASSTTLGSPLHF